The source of this T cell receptor (beta chain) is a study of technical replicates of blood from four donors. The CDR3 covers 14 residues. Unmatched junction bases numbered 9, after V lost 4 bases and J lost 8 bases. Germline assignment: CDR1 MGHRA and CDR2 YSYEKL. TCRdb keeps only in-frame clones here, not all; method: immunoSEQ multiplex PCR. This sample has 55,000 to 65,000 clones, with about 97% found just once. This TCR derives from a human donor in good health. This sequence joins TRBV4-1 and TRBJ1-2, with 8 nucleotides matching TRBD1. What was sequenced was T cells isolated from PBMCs. In nucleotides, the CDR3 is TGCGCCAGCAGCCTCAGCAGGGGGCAAGAAGGCTACACCTTC. It is translated as CASSLSRGQEGYTF.